The 31 T cell receptor beta chains below all came from one sample that was sequenced in a study of blood T cell repertoires in COVID-19. The protocol was immunoSEQ multiplex PCR, while the TCRdb copy is restricted to in-frame clones and leaves out a portion. The table includes about 200,000 clones, 86% detected once. The sample taken for sequencing was peripheral blood. Receptors were obtained from a man aged 50 to 60 with acute or convalescent COVID-19.

The J gene is TRBJ2-2, the V gene TRBV2; 8 nucleotides match TRBD1. The junction had 10 bases not matched to a gene; V was cut back by 6 bases and J by 7 bases. CDR1 is SNHLY, CDR2 FYNNEI, per germline. The CDR3 spans 15 residues. CDR3 protein: CASSMDRAGVGELFF. DNA for the CDR3: TGTGCCAGCAGCATGGACAGGGCGGGTGTCGGGGAGCTGTTTTTT.

The gene calls are TRBV27 and TRBJ1-1, with a tentative D call TRBD1 (5 bases). There are 18 residues in the CDR3. In germline, CDR1 is MNHEY, CDR2 SMNVEV (reference sequence). Trimming took 9 bases from V and 1 from J, leaving 27 bases between them. The CDR3 here is CASKLLGTPVSTNTEAFF. The CDR3 bases are TGTGCCAGTAAATTGTTAGGGACTCCTGTTTCTACGAACACTGAAGCTTTCTTT.

This clone showed up just a few times. V and J are TRBV27 and TRBJ1-5; no reliable D call. Trimming cost V 6 bases and J 3 bases, with 9 bases left between them. From germline, CDR1 is MNHEY and CDR2 SMNVEV (reference sequence). There are 13 residues in the CDR3. The CDR3 region has the DNA TGTGCCAGCAGGCGGGGAACCAATCAGCCCCAGCATTTT. Protein sequence: CASRRGTNQPQHF.

The chain links TRBV6-4 to TRBJ2-4, with 7 positions matching TRBD1. This CDR3 spans 15 amino acids. Germline assignment: CDR1 MRHNA and CDR2 SNTAGT. The V gene end was trimmed by 4 bases and the J gene end by 4 bases; junction bases not matched to a gene: 7. CDR3 in amino acids: CASSAIRDSKNIQYF. The CDR3 region has the DNA TGTGCCAGCAGTGCAATCCGGGACAGTAAAAACATTCAGTACTTC.

The chain is built from TRBV18 and TRBJ1-5, with D perhaps matching TRBD1 (6 bases). The CDR3 length is 15 residues. Germline assignment: CDR1 KGHSH and CDR2 LQKENI. The ends were cut back, 6 bases at V and 0 bases at J, with 12 bases in the middle. This chain's CDR3 is CASSKTGLSNQPQHF. DNA of the CDR3: TGTGCCAGCTCTAAGACAGGACTTAGCAATCAGCCCCAGCATTTT.

The V and J genes are TRBV2 and TRBJ2-2, with a possible D match to TRBD1 (5 bases). The germline V gene has CDR1 SNHLY and CDR2 FYNNEI. The V end was cut by 4 bases, the J end by 8 bases, with 11 bases between. The CDR3 runs to 13 residues. CDR3 loop: CASSALGAGELFF. CDR3 DNA sequence: TGTGCCAGCAGTGCCCTTGGGGCGGGGGAGCTGTTTTTT.

CDR3 sequence (DNA): TGTGCCACCCAATCCCAGGGGGTCTATGGCTACACCTTC. It is translated as CATQSQGVYGYTF. This chain connects TRBV25-1 to TRBJ1-2; TRBD1 agrees at 7 bases. The length of the CDR3 is 13 residues. The junction had 9 bases not matched to a gene; V was cut back by 10 bases and J by 4 bases. Per the germline V gene, CDR1 is MGHDK and CDR2 is SYGVNS.

The chain combines TRBV5-8 with TRBJ2-5; D not certain. The CDR3 extends over 14 amino acids. V gave up 4 bases and J gave up 2 bases, with 12 bases separating them. CDR1 is SGHTS, CDR2 YDEGEE, per germline. CDR3 amino acids: CASSPPLPQETQYF. The CDR3 coding sequence is TGTGCCAGCAGCCCCCCGCTACCTCAAGAGACCCAGTACTTC.

The chain has TRBV12-3 or TRBV12-4 and TRBJ1-5; D gene ambiguous. Trimming took off 5 bases at V and 7 bases at J, with 12 bases between the two ends. CDR3 size: 13 residues. DNA of the CDR3: TGTGCCAGCAGTGTGACAACGGGGCAGCCCCAGCATTTT. It codes for CASSVTTGQPQHF.

The rearrangement uses TRBV5-4 and TRBJ1-1, with D uncertain. This CDR3 contains 15 residues. The ends were cut back, 4 bases at V and 10 bases at J, with 23 bases in the middle. From germline, CDR1 is SGHNT and CDR2 YYREEE (reference sequence). The CDR3 sequence is CASSLDLQAFGGAFF. The DNA of the CDR3 is TGTGCCAGCAGCCTTGATTTGCAGGCTTTCGGTGGAGCTTTCTTT.

On this clone: Other DNA sequences in the sample encode the same CDR3. The rearrangement links TRBV6-5 to TRBJ2-7, with TRBD1 identical over 8 bases. V was clipped by 2 bases and J by 1 base; unmatched bases: 4. The length of the CDR3 is 15 residues. Germline V gives CDR1 MNHEY, CDR2 SVGAGI. CDR3 region: CASSYGTGGSYEQYF. The DNA of the CDR3 is TGTGCCAGCAGTTACGGTACAGGGGGGTCCTACGAGCAGTACTTC.

The chain joins TRBV14 to TRBJ1-1, with 8 bases aligning to TRBD1. In germline, CDR1 is SGHDN, CDR2 FVKESK. This CDR3 comprises 14 residues. After removal of 4 bases from V and 0 bases from J, the junction contained 1 base not matched to a gene. CDR3 residues: CASSRGQVNTEAFF. The CDR3 bases are TGTGCCAGCAGCCGGGGACAGGTGAACACTGAAGCTTTCTTT.

This chain connects TRBV11-3 to TRBJ2-1, with 10 bases aligning to TRBD1. The V gene end was trimmed by 5 bases and the J gene end by 11 bases; junction bases not matched to a gene: 9. CDR3 size: 14 residues. CDR1 and CDR2 (germline): SGHNT, YENEEA. CDR3 bases: TGTGCCAGCAGCCTGACAGGGGGCGCGTCCCAGCAGTTCTTC. Protein: CASSLTGGASQQFF.

This clone is a singleton in its sample. The chain combines TRBV4-1 with TRBJ1-6; the match to TRBD1 covers 7 bases. V lost 0 bases, J lost 9 bases, and 11 bases stayed unmatched. Germline assignment: CDR1 MGHRA and CDR2 YSYEKL. The CDR3 runs 17 residues. The CDR3 DNA follows: TGCGCCAGCAGCCAAGACTCAGGGGGAGGTCGGTCTTCACCCCTCCACTTT. Protein product: CASSQDSGGGRSSPLHF.

The genes are TRBV2 and TRBJ1-2; weak D call: TRBD1 (5 bases). The CDR3 runs 15 residues. Trimming pared 4 bases from V and 8 bases from J, leaving 20 bases between. Per germline, CDR1 SNHLY and CDR2 FYNNEI. CDR3 DNA sequence: TGTGCCAGCAGTGCAGATCAAGGGACGGGAGGAGGCTACACCTTC. It codes for CASSADQGTGGGYTF.

The chain is built from TRBV5-8 and TRBJ2-2, with 7 bases matching TRBD1. J lost 4 bases, V lost 4 bases, and 4 bases had no gene match. CDR1 is SGHTS, CDR2 YDEGEE, per germline. CDR3 length equals 14 residues. CDR3 nucleotide sequence: TGTGCCAGCAGCAAATACAGGGGCACCGGGGAGCTGTTTTTT. This sequence encodes CASSKYRGTGELFF.

The chain uses TRBV11-2 and TRBJ1-1; TRBD1 matches at 8 bases. Trimming cost V 4 bases and J 0 bases; bases outside gene matches: 7. This CDR3 has 16 residues. CDR1 and CDR2 (germline): SGHAT, FQNNGV. CDR3 protein: CASSSGQGLMNTEAFF. In nucleotides, the CDR3 is TGTGCCAGCAGCTCAGGACAGGGCCTTATGAACACTGAAGCTTTCTTT.

The gene calls are TRBV15 and TRBJ1-2; possible D gene TRBD1, 6 bases. Germline V CDR1 and CDR2: LNHNV, YYDKDF (reference sequence). The CDR3 sequence is 16 residues long. The V and J ends lost 5 bases and 0 bases respectively, with 16 bases between them. This chain's CDR3 is CATSPGRGTTNYGYTF. The CDR3 DNA reads as TGTGCCACCAGCCCTGGGCGTGGGACAACTAACTATGGCTACACCTTC.

The chain joins TRBV18 to TRBJ1-2, with D perhaps TRBD1 (5 bases). Germline V gives CDR1 KGHSH, CDR2 LQKENI. V was trimmed by 0 bases and J by 8 bases, leaving 13 bases between them. The CDR3 totals 14 residues. CDR3 in amino acids: CASSPPGLAGGYTF. For the CDR3, the DNA is TGTGCCAGCTCACCACCGGGGCTTGCAGGAGGCTACACCTTC.

The rearrangement links TRBV7-6 to TRBJ2-5, with 9 positions matching TRBD2. The trim removed 7 bases at V and 5 bases at J, leaving 8 bases unmatched. This CDR3 contains 14 residues. Germline loops: CDR1 SGHVS, CDR2 FNYEAQ. This chain's CDR3 is CASTAAGGRETQYF. The CDR3 DNA reads TGTGCCAGCACCGCTGCGGGGGGGCGGGAGACCCAGTACTTC.

This clone was picked up one time. In DNA form, the CDR3 reads TGTGCCAGCAGGCGAGACAGGGGGCTCTACGAGCAGTACTTC. Translating it yields CASRRDRGLYEQYF. The chain employs TRBV28 and TRBJ2-7, with TRBD1 matching over 10 bases. The V gene end was trimmed by 6 bases and the J gene end by 3 bases; junction bases not matched to a gene: 5. The CDR3 totals 14 residues. The germline CDR1 and CDR2 sequences are MDHEN and SYDVKM.

Only a few counts were recorded for this clone. V is TRBV2 and J is TRBJ1-6, with 7 bases identical to TRBD1. V was clipped by 7 bases and J by 5 bases; unmatched bases: 8. Germline CDR1 SNHLY, CDR2 FYNNEI. The CDR3 length is 15 residues. As DNA, the CDR3 is TGTGCCAGCAACCCGGGACAGTCAGATAATTCACCCCTCCACTTT. This sequence encodes CASNPGQSDNSPLHF.

The V call is TRBV18, the J call TRBJ2-7; D not certain. The CDR3 runs to 15 residues. Germline V gene sequence: CDR1 KGHSH, CDR2 LQKENI. V shed 0 bases and J shed 3 bases, with 12 bases lying between them. This CDR3 is CASSPPTAANYEQYF. The DNA of the CDR3 is TGTGCCAGCTCACCACCCACAGCCGCTAACTACGAGCAGTACTTC.

Concerning this clone itself: The sample has other DNA sequences that encode this CDR3 too. The rearrangement uses TRBV5-1 and TRBJ2-5; a weak D match, TRBD1 (6 bases). V was cut by 2 bases and J by 2 bases, with 10 bases left in between. The CDR3 sequence is 14 residues long. In germline, CDR1 is SGHRS, CDR2 YFSETQ. CDR3 sequence reads: CASSLGQTQETQYF. The CDR3 bases are TGCGCCAGCAGCTTAGGACAGACGCAAGAGACCCAGTACTTC.

The chain has TRBV18 and TRBJ1-3; 10 positions match TRBD1. CDR3 length equals 17 residues. The J segment lost 0 bases and the V segment lost 2 bases, leaving 4 bases of the junction unmatched. Germline loops: CDR1 KGHSH, CDR2 LQKENI. CDR3 residues: CASSPTGQGNSGNTIYF. For the CDR3, the DNA is TGTGCCAGCTCACCAACGGGACAGGGGAACTCTGGAAACACCATATATTTT.

The gene calls are TRBV18 and TRBJ1-1; TRBD1 matches at 9 bases. This CDR3 has 14 amino acids. V lost 6 bases and J lost 5; bases outside the gene matches: 7. Germline V gene sequence: CDR1 KGHSH, CDR2 LQKENI. The CDR3 region is CASSRPGQGTEAFF. CDR3 in DNA: TGTGCCAGCTCTCGGCCGGGACAGGGAACTGAAGCTTTCTTT. Based on the CDR3 plus reference TRBV18 and TRBJ1-1, the full variable domain is NAGVMQNPRHLVRRRGQEARLRCSPMKGHSHVYWYRQLPEEGLKFMVYLQKENIIDESGMPKERFSAEFPKEGPSILRIQQVVRGDSAAYFCASSRPGQGTEAFFGQGTRLTVV.

In this sample, this clone turned up once. The chain employs TRBV10-1 and TRBJ2-1, with 8 nucleotides matching TRBD2. Germline V gene sequence: CDR1 WNHNN, CDR2 SYGVQD (reference sequence). This CDR3 has 15 residues. The V gene end was trimmed by 0 bases and the J gene end by 13 bases; junction bases not matched to a gene: 11. The CDR3 bases are TGCGCCAGCAGTGAGTCAATTTCGGGGGGGGCCGGACAGTTCTTC. Encoded protein: CASSESISGGAGQFF.

The V and J genes are TRBV6-1 and TRBJ2-6; D possibly corresponds to TRBD2 (6 bases). Germline assignment: CDR1 MNHNS and CDR2 SASEGT. This CDR3 has 16 amino acids. Trimming removed 4 bases at V and 3 bases at J, with 13 bases between. CDR3 region: CASSAHQGGGANVLTF. CDR3 nucleotides: TGTGCCAGCAGTGCCCATCAGGGAGGTGGGGCCAACGTCCTGACTTTC.

J is TRBJ1-2 and V is TRBV6-5, with D tentatively TRBD1 (6 bases). Germline CDR1 MNHEY, CDR2 SVGAGI. This CDR3 comprises 15 residues. V was trimmed by 6 bases and J by 6 bases, leaving 20 bases between them. The CDR3 coding sequence is TGTGCCAGCAGACTTGCCAGGGCCGAGGGGGATGGCTACACCTTC. Translated, it gives CASRLARAEGDGYTF.

This chain joins TRBV11-2 and TRBJ1-4, with unresolved D. Germline V gene data show CDR1 as SGHAT and CDR2 as FQNNGV. This CDR3 is 12 amino acids long. Trimming removed 5 bases at V and 8 bases at J, with 9 bases between. The CDR3 reads CASSPSGEKLFF. The DNA of the CDR3 is TGTGCCAGCAGCCCCTCGGGGGAAAAACTGTTTTTT.

The V and J genes are TRBV7-2 and TRBJ2-2; TRBD1 aligns across 7 bases. Germline assignment: CDR1 SGHTA and CDR2 FQGNSA. Unmatched junction bases numbered 3, after V lost 3 bases and J lost 11 bases. The CDR3 totals 12 residues. CDR3 sequence: CASSFTGVELFF. As DNA, the CDR3 is TGTGCCAGCAGCTTCACAGGGGTAGAGCTGTTTTTT.